A selection of T cell receptor beta chains follows, all from one sample in a study of vaccination effects on CD4 cells after COVID-19. Their antigen targets remain unknown. Assay: immunoSEQ multiplex PCR; the TCRdb copy retains only in-frame clones and omits some. The sample contains some 11,000 clones, approximately 74% of which appear only once. Specimen: CD4+ T cells from PBMCs cultured with HCoV-229E spike peptides, collected before COVID-19 vaccination. Receptors were obtained from a human donor who received a COVID-19 vaccine. Both conserved end residues are part of each CDR3. Each record gives: clone size, V gene, J gene, D gene, CDR3 DNA, CDR3 protein. The D gene is left open where the match is weak. Rows give clone size only sometimes, using once, few, many, or a class for an expanded clone.

clone size: NA
V gene: TRBV28
J gene: TRBJ1-1
D gene: TRBD1
CDR3 DNA: TGTGCCAGCAGATCTCCAGGGGGCGTAAGCACTGAAGCTTTCTTT
CDR3 protein: CASRSPGGVSTEAFF

clone size: NA
V gene: TRBV3-1/TRBV3-2
J gene: TRBJ2-1
D gene: TRBD2
CDR3 DNA: TGTGCCAGCAGCCAAGGAGGCGGGAGCTCCTACAATGAGCAGTTCTTC
CDR3 protein: CASSQGGGSSYNEQFF

clone size: NA
V gene: TRBV11-2
J gene: TRBJ1-1
D gene: NA
CDR3 DNA: TGTGCCAGCAGCCCCAGGGGTGGGACTGAAGCTTTCTTT
CDR3 protein: CASSPRGGTEAFF

clone size: NA
V gene: TRBV7-2
J gene: TRBJ1-3
D gene: NA
CDR3 DNA: TGTGCCAGCAGCTTAGTGGGAGGAAGCTCTGGAAACACCATATATTTT
CDR3 protein: CASSLVGGSSGNTIYF

clone size: NA
V gene: TRBV6-5
J gene: TRBJ2-6
D gene: NA
CDR3 DNA: TGTGCCAGCTCGAGAACGGACTCTGGGGCCAACGTCCTGACTTTC
CDR3 protein: CASSRTDSGANVLTF

clone size: NA
V gene: TRBV5-1
J gene: TRBJ2-1
D gene: NA
CDR3 DNA: TGCGCCAGCAGCTTGGAAACAGCGGCCTCCTACAATGAGCAGTTCTTC
CDR3 protein: CASSLETAASYNEQFF

clone size: NA
V gene: TRBV3-1/TRBV3-2
J gene: TRBJ1-5
D gene: NA
CDR3 DNA: TGTGCCAGCAGCCAAGCCCTCGGGGCTAATCAGCCCCAGCATTTT
CDR3 protein: CASSQALGANQPQHF

clone size: few
V gene: TRBV30
J gene: TRBJ1-2
D gene: NA
CDR3 DNA: TGTGCCTGGAGTAGACAAGCTGGCTACACCTTC
CDR3 protein: CAWSRQAGYTF

clone size: few
V gene: TRBV6-5
J gene: TRBJ1-1
D gene: NA
CDR3 DNA: TGTGCCAGCAGTTACTCGCAGGGGAACACTGAAGCTTTCTTT
CDR3 protein: CASSYSQGNTEAFF

clone size: NA
V gene: TRBV7-2
J gene: TRBJ2-7
D gene: TRBD1
CDR3 DNA: TGTGCCAGCAGCTTGGCCGGGACAGTATACGAGCAGTACTTC
CDR3 protein: CASSLAGTVYEQYF

clone size: NA
V gene: TRBV25-1
J gene: TRBJ2-7
D gene: TRBD1
CDR3 DNA: TGTGCCAGCAGTGAATCCCATCAGACAGGGACCCTTTACGAGCAGTACTTC
CDR3 protein: CASSESHQTGTLYEQYF

clone size: NA
V gene: TRBV27
J gene: TRBJ2-5
D gene: TRBD2
CDR3 DNA: TGTGCCAGCAGTCCCGGGAGACTAGCGGGGGGCCCAGAGACCCAGTACTTC
CDR3 protein: CASSPGRLAGGPETQYF

clone size: NA
V gene: TRBV5-5
J gene: TRBJ2-5
D gene: NA
CDR3 DNA: TGTGCCAGCACCTTGTGGGGAGCAGGGGAAGAGACCCAGTACTTC
CDR3 protein: CASTLWGAGEETQYF

clone size: NA
V gene: TRBV30
J gene: TRBJ1-2
D gene: NA
CDR3 DNA: TGTGCCTGGAACGGCTACACCTTC
CDR3 protein: CAWNGYTF

clone size: NA
V gene: TRBV18
J gene: TRBJ2-3
D gene: TRBD2
CDR3 DNA: TGTGCCAGCCTATCAAGGAACGGGGGGGAAGGAGATACGCAGTATTTT
CDR3 protein: CASLSRNGGEGDTQYF

clone size: NA
V gene: TRBV3-1/TRBV3-2
J gene: TRBJ2-5
D gene: TRBD2
CDR3 DNA: TGTGCCAGCAGGCGGGACTATCGGGAGACCCAGTACTTC
CDR3 protein: CASRRDYRETQYF

clone size: NA
V gene: TRBV5-6
J gene: TRBJ2-1
D gene: NA
CDR3 DNA: TGTGCCAGCAGCTGGGGATACCGAAGCTCCTACAATGAGCAGTTCTTC
CDR3 protein: CASSWGYRSSYNEQFF

clone size: NA
V gene: TRBV7-2
J gene: TRBJ1-5
D gene: TRBD1
CDR3 DNA: TGTGCCAGCAGCTTCCGGCCGAAAACAGGGGATAGCAATCAGCCCCAGCATTTT
CDR3 protein: CASSFRPKTGDSNQPQHF

clone size: NA
V gene: TRBV6-5
J gene: TRBJ1-1
D gene: NA
CDR3 DNA: TGTGCCAGCAGCTACCTAAAACGGAGGGGCCACACTGAAGCTTTCTTT
CDR3 protein: CASSYLKRRGHTEAFF

clone size: NA
V gene: TRBV6-1
J gene: TRBJ1-4
D gene: NA
CDR3 DNA: TGTGCCAGCAGTGAGAGGGGTAATGAAAAACTGTTTTTT
CDR3 protein: CASSERGNEKLFF

clone size: NA
V gene: TRBV5-5
J gene: TRBJ1-2
D gene: TRBD1
CDR3 DNA: TGTGCCAGCAGCTTTCGACAGGGGGGCTACACCTTC
CDR3 protein: CASSFRQGGYTF

clone size: once
V gene: TRBV18
J gene: TRBJ2-5
D gene: TRBD2
CDR3 DNA: TGTGCCAGCTCACCCAGGACTAGCGGGAGTGGTGAGACCCAGTACTTC
CDR3 protein: CASSPRTSGSGETQYF

clone size: NA
V gene: TRBV5-1
J gene: TRBJ1-2
D gene: NA
CDR3 DNA: TGCGCCAGCAGCTTGGGGCCCGGACAGCGGAGCTATGGCTACACCTTC
CDR3 protein: CASSLGPGQRSYGYTF

clone size: NA
V gene: TRBV4-1
J gene: TRBJ1-1
D gene: NA
CDR3 DNA: TGCGCCAGCAGGCGGGGGCAGAGTACTGAAGCTTTCTTT
CDR3 protein: CASRRGQSTEAFF

clone size: NA
V gene: TRBV5-1
J gene: TRBJ1-2
D gene: TRBD1
CDR3 DNA: TGCGCCAGCAGCTTGGGGACAGGGGTAGGGACTGGCTACACCTTC
CDR3 protein: CASSLGTGVGTGYTF

clone size: once
V gene: TRBV27
J gene: TRBJ2-7
D gene: NA
CDR3 DNA: TGTGCCAGCAGTCCAGGGGAGTCCTACGAGCAGTACTTC
CDR3 protein: CASSPGESYEQYF

clone size: NA
V gene: TRBV6-5
J gene: TRBJ1-2
D gene: NA
CDR3 DNA: TGTGCCAGCACCGAAAGTCAGGGAGGGGCTGGCTACACCTTC
CDR3 protein: CASTESQGGAGYTF

clone size: few
V gene: TRBV6-4
J gene: TRBJ1-1
D gene: TRBD1
CDR3 DNA: TGTGCCAGCAGTGCAGGGGGCGCGTCCGCTGAAGCTTTCTTT
CDR3 protein: CASSAGGASAEAFF

clone size: NA
V gene: TRBV6-5
J gene: TRBJ2-7
D gene: TRBD2
CDR3 DNA: TGTGCCAGCAGAACCTACGGGACTAGCGGTTACGAGCAGTACTTC
CDR3 protein: CASRTYGTSGYEQYF

clone size: NA
V gene: TRBV19
J gene: TRBJ1-1
D gene: TRBD1
CDR3 DNA: TGTGCCAGTAGTCCCCGGGACAGGGGGCGATATGAAGCTTTCTTT
CDR3 protein: CASSPRDRGRYEAFF

clone size: NA
V gene: TRBV12-3/TRBV12-4
J gene: TRBJ1-2
D gene: NA
CDR3 DNA: TGTGCCAGCAGTTTAGCAGGCCCCTATGGCTACACCTTC
CDR3 protein: CASSLAGPYGYTF

clone size: NA
V gene: TRBV14
J gene: TRBJ2-3
D gene: NA
CDR3 DNA: TGTGCCAGCAGCCAAGAACGGCTAAAACAGTATTTT
CDR3 protein: CASSQERLKQYF

clone size: NA
V gene: TRBV7-2
J gene: TRBJ1-4
D gene: TRBD1
CDR3 DNA: TGTGCCAGCAGCTTAACAGGGGGCATTGAAAAACTGTTTTTT
CDR3 protein: CASSLTGGIEKLFF

clone size: NA
V gene: TRBV7-2
J gene: TRBJ1-6
D gene: NA
CDR3 DNA: TGTGCCAGCAGCTACAGCTCCTATAATTCACCCCTCCACTTT
CDR3 protein: CASSYSSYNSPLHF

clone size: NA
V gene: TRBV18
J gene: TRBJ2-3
D gene: NA
CDR3 DNA: TGTGCCAGCCAGAGGCTTAGCACAGATACGCAGTATTTT
CDR3 protein: CASQRLSTDTQYF

clone size: once
V gene: TRBV7-2
J gene: TRBJ2-1
D gene: TRBD2
CDR3 DNA: TGTGCCAGCAGCTCCGGGACTAGCGGGGGGACCTACAATGAGCAGTTCTTC
CDR3 protein: CASSSGTSGGTYNEQFF

clone size: NA
V gene: TRBV7-2
J gene: TRBJ1-1
D gene: TRBD1
CDR3 DNA: TGTGCCAGCAGCCTAAAACAGGGGGCGCGGGGAACTGAAGCTTTCTTT
CDR3 protein: CASSLKQGARGTEAFF

clone size: NA
V gene: TRBV5-4
J gene: TRBJ2-2
D gene: TRBD2
CDR3 DNA: TGTGCCAGCAGCTTGGTGCGGGGAGGGTACACCGGGGAGCTGTTTTTT
CDR3 protein: CASSLVRGGYTGELFF

clone size: NA
V gene: TRBV4-1
J gene: TRBJ2-2
D gene: NA
CDR3 DNA: TGCGCCAGCAGCCCCCATTATAACACCGGGGAGCTGTTTTTT
CDR3 protein: CASSPHYNTGELFF

clone size: NA
V gene: TRBV20-1
J gene: TRBJ1-2
D gene: NA
CDR3 DNA: TGCAGTGCTAGTGGGGGACATGGCTACACCTTC
CDR3 protein: CSASGGHGYTF

clone size: few
V gene: TRBV7-3
J gene: TRBJ1-5
D gene: NA
CDR3 DNA: TGTGCCAGCAGCTTAACGGGGCAGGGCAATCAGCCCCAGCATTTT
CDR3 protein: CASSLTGQGNQPQHF

clone size: NA
V gene: TRBV7-2
J gene: TRBJ1-5
D gene: NA
CDR3 DNA: TGTGCCAGCAGCTTAGCTGGAACGCGGGGCAATCAGCCCCAGCATTTT
CDR3 protein: CASSLAGTRGNQPQHF

clone size: NA
V gene: TRBV12-3/TRBV12-4
J gene: TRBJ1-2
D gene: NA
CDR3 DNA: TGTGCCAGCAGTTTGTGGGGGAATGGCTACACCTTC
CDR3 protein: CASSLWGNGYTF

clone size: NA
V gene: TRBV6-1
J gene: TRBJ2-5
D gene: NA
CDR3 DNA: TGTGCCAGCAGTGAAGGTCAGGGAAAGGCAGAGACCCAGTACTTC
CDR3 protein: CASSEGQGKAETQYF

clone size: NA
V gene: TRBV5-4
J gene: TRBJ2-7
D gene: TRBD1
CDR3 DNA: TGTGCCAGCAGCACGGGACAGGGTCCCGCCGAGCAGTACTTC
CDR3 protein: CASSTGQGPAEQYF

clone size: NA
V gene: TRBV19
J gene: TRBJ1-1
D gene: TRBD1
CDR3 DNA: TGTGCCAGTAGTATACAGGGGGCGCTGGCCAACACTGAAGCTTTCTTT
CDR3 protein: CASSIQGALANTEAFF

clone size: NA
V gene: TRBV6-5
J gene: TRBJ2-1
D gene: NA
CDR3 DNA: TGTGCCAGCAGTTACTCGAGGCGACAGATCAATGAGCAGTTCTTC
CDR3 protein: CASSYSRRQINEQFF

clone size: NA
V gene: TRBV5-1
J gene: TRBJ2-2
D gene: NA
CDR3 DNA: TGCGCCAGCAGCTTGGCCGGACAGAACACCGGGGAGCTGTTTTTT
CDR3 protein: CASSLAGQNTGELFF

clone size: NA
V gene: TRBV10-1
J gene: TRBJ1-2
D gene: NA
CDR3 DNA: TGCGCCAGCACCAGGGTCGGGGGGCAGGACGGCTACACCTTC
CDR3 protein: CASTRVGGQDGYTF

clone size: once
V gene: TRBV7-9
J gene: TRBJ2-3
D gene: TRBD2
CDR3 DNA: TGTGCCAGCAGCTTAGGAGTCTTAGCGGGCTACCTCACAGATACGCAGTATTTT
CDR3 protein: CASSLGVLAGYLTDTQYF

clone size: NA
V gene: TRBV13
J gene: TRBJ1-2
D gene: NA
CDR3 DNA: TGTGCCAGCAGCAGAAGGCGGCAGGGCTTTAACTATGGCTACACCTTC
CDR3 protein: CASSRRRQGFNYGYTF